This is a list of T cell receptor beta chains from one sample in a study of Ad26.COV2.S vaccination and SARS-CoV-2 variants. The data were produced by immunoSEQ multiplex PCR, yet TCRdb's version contains in-frame clones alone and is incomplete. Of under 500,000 clones in the sample, around 93% were seen once. Sequencing used peripheral blood, obtained in a trial of Ad26.COV2.S vaccine versus placebo. The receptor source for this set is a person between 18 and 59 years old who received the Ad26.COV2.S COVID-19 vaccine or a placebo. Both conserved end residues are part of each CDR3. Fields, in order: J gene, clone size, V gene, D gene, CDR3 DNA, CDR3 protein. The D gene is left open where the match is weak. Clone size is given for some rows only: seen once, a few or many times, or a class if the clone is expanded.

>TRBJ1-1|NA|TRBV27|NA
TGTGCCAGCAGTCTTACAGGGTACACTGAAGCTTTCTTT
CASSLTGYTEAFF
>TRBJ2-7|NA|TRBV6-2/TRBV6-3|TRBD1
TGTGCCAGCAGTCGCGGACAGGAAACCTACGAGCAGTACTTC
CASSRGQETYEQYF
>TRBJ2-3|once|TRBV18|NA
TGTGCCAGCTCCCCACGTCGGGCAGATACGCAGTATTTT
CASSPRRADTQYF
>TRBJ1-1|NA|TRBV25-1|NA
TGTGCCAGCAGTGAATATAGGGCGGTCGACACTGAAGCTTTCTTT
CASSEYRAVDTEAFF
>TRBJ2-7|NA|TRBV19|TRBD1
TGTGCCAGTAGCCGAACACTCTTGACAGGGTTCAACTACGAGCAGTACTTC
CASSRTLLTGFNYEQYF
>TRBJ2-1|NA|TRBV27|TRBD2
TGTGCCAGCAGGAAGCGGGGGGGCTACAATGAGCAGTTCTTC
CASRKRGGYNEQFF
>TRBJ2-3|NA|TRBV6-5|NA
TGTGCCAGCAGTTCCCTTGCGGGATGGGACGGAGATACGCAGTATTTT
CASSSLAGWDGDTQYF
>TRBJ2-1|NA|TRBV7-9|NA
TGTGCCAGCAGCGTATCCGGGACCCACAATGAGCAGTTCTTC
CASSVSGTHNEQFF
>TRBJ2-1|NA|TRBV6-2/TRBV6-3|TRBD1
TGTGCCAGCACCCCCCGGGACAGACGACGTAATGAGCAGTTCTTC
CASTPRDRRRNEQFF
>TRBJ2-1|NA|TRBV4-3|TRBD1
TGCGCCAGCAGCCAAGCAGACAGGGCCTACAATGAGCAGTTCTTC
CASSQADRAYNEQFF
>TRBJ2-7|NA|TRBV18|NA
TGTGCCAGCTCACCGACAGGCTCCTACGAGCAGTACTTC
CASSPTGSYEQYF
>TRBJ1-5|few|TRBV9|TRBD1
TGTGCCAGCAGCCCACCGGGACAGAGCAATCAGCCCCAGCATTTT
CASSPPGQSNQPQHF
>TRBJ2-7|NA|TRBV11-2|NA
TGTGCCAGCAGCTTTGACAGCTCCTACGAGCAGTACTTC
CASSFDSSYEQYF
>TRBJ1-1|NA|TRBV6-5|NA
TGTGCCAGCGGAAAGCGGGGGAACACTGAAGCTTTCTTT
CASGKRGNTEAFF
>TRBJ2-1|NA|TRBV28|TRBD1
TGTGCCAGCAGCCAAAGACAGGGGGGCTCCTACAATGAGCAGTTCTTC
CASSQRQGGSYNEQFF
>TRBJ1-2|once|TRBV28|NA
TGTGCCAGCAACTTATGGCAGAGGGGTGGTGGCTACACCTTC
CASNLWQRGGGYTF
>TRBJ1-1|NA|TRBV18|NA
TGTGCCAGCTCACCCATCCCGAACACTGAAGCTTTCTTT
CASSPIPNTEAFF
>TRBJ1-4|NA|TRBV2|NA
TGTGCCAGCAGGGTGAAGGTTAAACTGTTTTTT
CASRVKVKLFF
>TRBJ2-3|NA|TRBV28|TRBD2
TGTGCCAGCAGTTTTGGTGGGAGGAAGCGGGGGGAAAGGGGTACGCAGTATTTT
CASSFGGRKRGERGTQYF
>TRBJ1-1|NA|TRBV28|NA
TGTGCCAGCAGTAAAACCCCCCGAGACACTGAAGCTTTCTTT
CASSKTPRDTEAFF
>TRBJ1-4|NA|TRBV5-6|TRBD1
TGTGCCAGCAGCTTGGCCACAGGGGGGCGCGAAAAACTGTTTTTT
CASSLATGGREKLFF
>TRBJ2-4|NA|TRBV25-1|TRBD1
TGTGCCAGCAGTGATATCGGGACAGGGAAAAACATTCAGTACTTC
CASSDIGTGKNIQYF
>TRBJ2-5|NA|TRBV7-7|TRBD1
TGTGCTAGCAGCGACGGGACAGGGGGCGAAGAGACCCAGTACTTC
CASSDGTGGEETQYF
>TRBJ1-5|NA|TRBV6-2/TRBV6-3|NA
TGTGCCAGCAGTTACTTTGTCAGTCAGCCCCAGCATTTT
CASSYFVSQPQHF
>TRBJ1-2|NA|TRBV10-2|NA
TGCGCCAGCAGAGACAGGTCTGGCGGCTACACCTTC
CASRDRSGGYTF
>TRBJ1-4|NA|TRBV9|NA
TGTGCCAGCAGCCTAGAGGCGGCTGCAACTAATGAAAAACTGTTTTTT
CASSLEAAATNEKLFF
>TRBJ1-6|NA|TRBV30|TRBD1
TGTGCCTGGAGTGTAAGACGCAGTTTTGGCCAATCCGGGACAGGGAATTCACCCCTCCACTTT
CAWSVRRSFGQSGTGNSPLHF
>TRBJ1-4|NA|TRBV11-2|NA
TGTGCCAGCATCCTTGGGGGGGTTGCAACTAATGAAAAACTGTTTTTT
CASILGGVATNEKLFF
>TRBJ2-7|NA|TRBV19|NA
TGTGCCAGTAGTATCCTCAGGGGTTCGACCTACGAGCAGTACTTC
CASSILRGSTYEQYF
>TRBJ1-2|NA|TRBV4-1|NA
TGCGCCAGCAGCCAAGATAGTAGGGAGTTCGGCTATGGCTACACCTTC
CASSQDSREFGYGYTF
>TRBJ2-7|NA|TRBV27|TRBD1
TGTGCCAGCAGTCCATCCCCCGGGACAGGCCTCTACGAGCAGTACTTC
CASSPSPGTGLYEQYF
>TRBJ2-7|NA|TRBV27|NA
TGTGCCAGCAGTTTACAAGGCAGCAGGTACGAGCAGTACTTC
CASSLQGSRYEQYF
>TRBJ1-3|NA|TRBV6-5|TRBD1
TGTGCCAGCAGTTGGGGACAGGGTGTGGACACCATATATTTT
CASSWGQGVDTIYF
>TRBJ1-5|few|TRBV6-5|TRBD1
TGTGCCAGCAGTCCTGGACAGGGGGATCAGCCCCAGCATTTT
CASSPGQGDQPQHF
>TRBJ1-1|NA|TRBV19|NA
TGTGCCAGTAGTATAGGTCCCCTTGGGGATTTGAACACTGAAGCTTTCTTT
CASSIGPLGDLNTEAFF
>TRBJ2-2|NA|TRBV3-1/TRBV3-2|TRBD2
TGTGCCAGCAGCCAGGACGGGGGGAGCGGCGGGGAGCTGTTTTTT
CASSQDGGSGGELFF
>TRBJ1-2|NA|TRBV30|TRBD1
TGTGCCTGGTCCAATTCCAGGGGGCTGGGTGTTGGCTACACCTTC
CAWSNSRGLGVGYTF
>TRBJ2-3|NA|TRBV5-6|NA
TGTGCCAGCAGCCCCCTACGCCGGGGGGCGAGCACAGATACGCAGTATTTT
CASSPLRRGASTDTQYF
>TRBJ1-2|NA|TRBV2|NA
TGTGCCAGCAGTGGACAGGCGGTCTACACCTTC
CASSGQAVYTF
>TRBJ1-4|NA|TRBV5-1|TRBD1
TGCGCCAGCAGCCCGGGACAGGGATATAATGAAAAACTGTTTTTT
CASSPGQGYNEKLFF
>TRBJ2-1|NA|TRBV29-1|NA
TGCAGCGTGGCAGTCGGACAAACCTACAATGAGCAGTTCTTC
CSVAVGQTYNEQFF
>TRBJ2-1|NA|TRBV10-2|NA
TGCGCCAGCAGTGATTTAAGTGAGGATGAGCAGTTCTTC
CASSDLSEDEQFF
>TRBJ1-3|NA|TRBV19|NA
TGTGCCAGTAGTATATCAGCTACTGGAAACACCATATATTTT
CASSISATGNTIYF
>TRBJ1-1|NA|TRBV18|NA
TGTGCCAGCTCACCTGATGGGGGGAAGAACACTGAAGCTTTCTTT
CASSPDGGKNTEAFF
>TRBJ2-5|few|TRBV5-4|NA
TGTGCCAGCAGCCCCGGTGGGATCCAAGAGACCCAGTACTTC
CASSPGGIQETQYF
>TRBJ2-2|NA|TRBV7-2|NA
TGTGCCAGCAGCCTCGGGACCTACACCGGGGAGCTGTTTTTT
CASSLGTYTGELFF
>TRBJ1-2|NA|TRBV9|NA
TGTGCCAGCAGCGTAGCGAGGGACGGGTTTAACTATGGCTACACCTTC
CASSVARDGFNYGYTF
>TRBJ2-5|NA|TRBV27|NA
TGTGCCAGCAGTCCTACTGGTTCGGAGACCCAGTACTTC
CASSPTGSETQYF
>TRBJ1-4|NA|TRBV3-1/TRBV3-2|TRBD1
TGTGCCAGCAGCCAAGACACCCCCGGGACAGGGGGGATCATGGGCACGGAAAAACTGTTTTTT
CASSQDTPGTGGIMGTEKLFF
>TRBJ1-3|once|TRBV19|TRBD1
TGTGCCAGTAGTGTCCGACAGGGGGCCTCTGGAAACACCATATATTTT
CASSVRQGASGNTIYF
>TRBJ1-1|NA|TRBV9|TRBD1
TGTGCCAGCAGCACACGAAACGATGTGGACAGGGGATTACAAGCTTTCTTT
CASSTRNDVDRGLQAFF
>TRBJ2-7|NA|TRBV7-2|NA
TGTGCCAGCAGCTTTCTTGATGCCTCCTACGAGCAGTACTTC
CASSFLDASYEQYF
>TRBJ2-7|NA|TRBV28|TRBD1
TGTGCCAGCAGCTCCCCGGACAGGGGGCAAATCTACGAGCAGTACTTC
CASSSPDRGQIYEQYF
>TRBJ1-2|NA|TRBV7-2|NA
TGTGCCAGCAGCTTAGCAGGGGCTGGCTACACCTTC
CASSLAGAGYTF
>TRBJ2-2|NA|TRBV6-5|NA
TGTGCCAGCAGTTACCGGGGGACAACACTAACCGGGGAGCTGTTTTTT
CASSYRGTTLTGELFF
>TRBJ2-5|NA|TRBV13|NA
TGTGCCAGCAGCTTAGGGACAGGGTGGAGGGGAGAGACCCAGTACTTC
CASSLGTGWRGETQYF
>TRBJ1-5|NA|TRBV27|NA
TGTGCCAGCGGCCGAACAGGGCAGCCCCAGCATTTT
CASGRTGQPQHF